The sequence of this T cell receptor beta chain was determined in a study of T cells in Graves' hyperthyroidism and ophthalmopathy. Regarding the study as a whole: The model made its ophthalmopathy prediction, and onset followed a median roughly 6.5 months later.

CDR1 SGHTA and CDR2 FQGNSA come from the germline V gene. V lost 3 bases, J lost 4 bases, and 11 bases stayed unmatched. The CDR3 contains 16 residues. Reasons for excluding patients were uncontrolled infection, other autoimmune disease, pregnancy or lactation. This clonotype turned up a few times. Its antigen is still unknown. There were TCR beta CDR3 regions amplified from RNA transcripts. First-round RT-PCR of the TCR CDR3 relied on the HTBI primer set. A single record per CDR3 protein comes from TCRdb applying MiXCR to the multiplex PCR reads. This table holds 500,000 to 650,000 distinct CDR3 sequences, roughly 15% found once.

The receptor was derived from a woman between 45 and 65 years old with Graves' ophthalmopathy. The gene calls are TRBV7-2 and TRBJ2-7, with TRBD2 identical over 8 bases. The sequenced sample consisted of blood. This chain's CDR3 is CASSFGSGRMGYEQYF. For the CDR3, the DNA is TGTGCCAGCAGCTTCGGGAGCGGGAGAATGGGGTACGAGCAGTACTTC.